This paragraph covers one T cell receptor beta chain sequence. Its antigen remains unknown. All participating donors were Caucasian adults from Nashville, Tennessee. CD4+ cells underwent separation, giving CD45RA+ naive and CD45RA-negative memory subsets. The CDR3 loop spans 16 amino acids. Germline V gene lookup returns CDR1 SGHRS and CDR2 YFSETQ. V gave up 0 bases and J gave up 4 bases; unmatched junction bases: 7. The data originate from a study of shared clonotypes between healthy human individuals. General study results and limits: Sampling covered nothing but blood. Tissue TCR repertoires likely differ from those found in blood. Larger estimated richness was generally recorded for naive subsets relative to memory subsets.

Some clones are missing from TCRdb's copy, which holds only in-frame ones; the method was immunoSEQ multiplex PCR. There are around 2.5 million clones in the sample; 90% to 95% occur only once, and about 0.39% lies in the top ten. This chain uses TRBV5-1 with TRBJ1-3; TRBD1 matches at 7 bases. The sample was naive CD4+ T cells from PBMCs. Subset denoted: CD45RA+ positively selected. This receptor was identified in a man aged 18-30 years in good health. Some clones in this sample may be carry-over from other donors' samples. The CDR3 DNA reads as TGCGCCAGCAGCTTGGTTGGACAGGCTAGAGGAAACACCATATATTTT. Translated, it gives CASSLVGQARGNTIYF.